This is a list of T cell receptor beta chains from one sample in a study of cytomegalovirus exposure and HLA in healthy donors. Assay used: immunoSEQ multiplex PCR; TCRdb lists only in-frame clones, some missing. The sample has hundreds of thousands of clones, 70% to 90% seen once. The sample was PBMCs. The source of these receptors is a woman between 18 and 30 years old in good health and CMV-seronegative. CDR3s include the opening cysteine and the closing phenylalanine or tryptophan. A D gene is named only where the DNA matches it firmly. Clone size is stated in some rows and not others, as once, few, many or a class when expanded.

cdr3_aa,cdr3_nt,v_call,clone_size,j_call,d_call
CASSSRRGGSSYEQYF,TGTGCCAGCAGCAGTCGACGTGGGGGGAGCTCCTACGAGCAGTACTTC,TRBV16,.,TRBJ2-7,.
CASSLIGRGRRETQYF,TGTGCCAGCAGCTTAATCGGGAGGGGCCGTCGAGAGACCCAGTACTTC,TRBV7-2,.,TRBJ2-5,TRBD2
CAIATRFGPRPSYEQYF,TGTGCCATCGCAACTAGATTTGGACCACGACCGTCCTACGAGCAGTACTTC,TRBV10-3,once,TRBJ2-7,.
CASSAGNYGYTF,TGTGCCAGCAGTGCGGGGAACTATGGCTACACCTTC,TRBV5-6,.,TRBJ1-2,.
CASRGGSYNSPLHF,TGTGCCAGCAGGGGGGGGAGCTATAATTCACCCCTCCACTTT,TRBV28,few,TRBJ1-6,.
CATRTGSNQPQHF,TGTGCCACCAGGACAGGTTCCAATCAGCCCCAGCATTTT,TRBV2,few,TRBJ1-5,TRBD1
CASSSDRRSNEKLFF,TGTGCCAGCAGCTCGGACAGGCGCTCTAATGAAAAACTGTTTTTT,TRBV7-2,once,TRBJ1-4,TRBD1
CASSLAGGWSGNTIYF,TGCGCCAGCAGCTTGGCGGGGGGCTGGTCTGGAAACACCATATATTTT,TRBV5-1,.,TRBJ1-3,.
CASSGLAGDLNEQFF,TGTGCCAGCAGTGGGTTAGCGGGGGACCTCAATGAGCAGTTCTTC,TRBV6-4,.,TRBJ2-1,TRBD2
CASRRPAVYEQYF,TGTGCCAGCAGGAGGCCCGCAGTCTACGAGCAGTACTTC,TRBV28,.,TRBJ2-7,.
CASSLTSGNDEQYF,TGTGCCAGCAGCTTAACTAGCGGGAACGACGAGCAGTACTTC,TRBV7-3,.,TRBJ2-7,TRBD2
CASSVRDQADEQFF,TGTGCCAGCAGCGTGCGGGACCAGGCGGACGAGCAGTTCTTC,TRBV9,.,TRBJ2-1,.
CASTTGTGMFQPQHF,TGTGCCAGCACCACAGGGACAGGGATGTTTCAGCCCCAGCATTTT,TRBV28,once,TRBJ1-5,TRBD1
CASSSGRSVNNEQFF,TGTGCCAGCAGTAGCGGGAGGTCGGTAAACAATGAGCAGTTCTTC,TRBV2,.,TRBJ2-1,TRBD2
CASSHQPGTGVSHEQYF,TGTGCCAGCAGTCACCAACCCGGGACAGGGGTCTCGCACGAGCAGTACTTC,TRBV2,.,TRBJ2-7,TRBD1
CASSLAGAGGYGYTF,TGCGCCAGCAGCTTGGCCGGGGCAGGGGGGTATGGCTACACCTTC,TRBV5-1,.,TRBJ1-2,TRBD1
CASSTTSRTDTQYF,TGTGCCAGCAGCACGACTAGCCGGACAGATACGCAGTATTTT,TRBV6-5,.,TRBJ2-3,TRBD2
CASSTERESQKETQYF,TGTGCCAGCAGCACAGAGCGGGAGAGTCAGAAAGAGACCCAGTACTTC,TRBV14,once,TRBJ2-5,TRBD2
CASSPTETYEQYF,TGTGCCAGCAGTCCCACTGAGACCTACGAGCAGTACTTC,TRBV6-5,.,TRBJ2-7,.
CASSLAGGPTDTQYF,TGTGCCAGCAGCCTAGCGGGAGGGCCCACAGATACGCAGTATTTT,TRBV27,few,TRBJ2-3,TRBD2
CASSEGVRDRTYYEQYF,TGTGCCAGCAGCGAGGGGGTGAGGGACAGAACCTACTACGAGCAGTACTTC,TRBV9,.,TRBJ2-7,TRBD1
CASSLTGNTGELFF,TGTGCCAGTAGTTTGACAGGGAACACCGGGGAGCTGTTTTTT,TRBV19,.,TRBJ2-2,.
CSAGRGGEAFF,TGCAGTGCAGGTCGGGGAGGTGAAGCTTTCTTT,TRBV20-1,.,TRBJ1-1,.
CASRETSVETQYF,TGTGCCAGCAGGGAAACTAGCGTAGAGACCCAGTACTTC,TRBV7-9,.,TRBJ2-5,TRBD2
CASSPRGSGYNEQFF,TGTGCCAGCAGTCCCAGGGGTTCAGGTTACAATGAGCAGTTCTTC,TRBV6-5,.,TRBJ2-1,.
CANSRTNTGELFF,TGTGCCAACTCTAGAACGAACACCGGGGAGCTGTTTTTT,TRBV11-2,.,TRBJ2-2,.
CASSPRLAGTDTQYF,TGTGCCAGCAGCCCCCGGCTAGCGGGCACAGATACGCAGTATTTT,TRBV9,.,TRBJ2-3,TRBD2
CASTSGGGGYQETQYF,TGTGCCAGCACCTCCGGTGGGGGAGGGTATCAAGAGACCCAGTACTTC,TRBV2,few,TRBJ2-5,TRBD2
CASSFGQGVSYEQYF,TGTGCCAGCAGTTTCGGGCAGGGGGTTTCCTACGAGCAGTACTTC,TRBV6-5,once,TRBJ2-7,TRBD1
CSVNVLLRNTEAFF,TGCAGCGTTAACGTCTTGCTGAGGAACACTGAAGCTTTCTTT,TRBV29-1,.,TRBJ1-1,.
CASSHRTGSYGYTF,TGCGCCAGCAGCCACCGGACAGGGTCCTATGGCTACACCTTC,TRBV4-1,.,TRBJ1-2,TRBD1
CASSLQGADTEAFF,TGTGCCAGCAGTCTACAGGGGGCGGACACTGAAGCTTTCTTT,TRBV6-6,.,TRBJ1-1,TRBD1